This T cell receptor (beta chain) was sequenced for a study of blood T cell repertoires in COVID-19. Study background: The United States, Italy and Spain supplied acute and convalescent COVID-19 samples.

The age range of participants was roughly 18 to 90 years, with residence in about two dozen US areas. Participants reported their clinical history, and cohort assignment relied on those reports. V gave up 5 bases and J gave up 0 bases, with 5 bases separating them. CDR3 size: 13 residues. The germline CDR1 and CDR2 sequences are SEHNR and FQNEAQ (reference sequence). TCRdb keeps only in-frame clones here, not all; method: immunoSEQ multiplex PCR. The table lists roughly 150,000 clones, about four fifths of them singletons, with 1.5% to 2% in the top ten. This TCR was recovered from a woman under 30 who had been exposed to COVID-19. This chain links TRBV7-9 with TRBJ1-5; D gene ambiguous. Input material: PBMCs or T cells enriched from blood (not recorded which). Here the CDR3 reads CASSRASNQPQHF. The DNA for the CDR3 is TGTGCCAGCAGCCGAGCTAGCAATCAGCCCCAGCATTTT.